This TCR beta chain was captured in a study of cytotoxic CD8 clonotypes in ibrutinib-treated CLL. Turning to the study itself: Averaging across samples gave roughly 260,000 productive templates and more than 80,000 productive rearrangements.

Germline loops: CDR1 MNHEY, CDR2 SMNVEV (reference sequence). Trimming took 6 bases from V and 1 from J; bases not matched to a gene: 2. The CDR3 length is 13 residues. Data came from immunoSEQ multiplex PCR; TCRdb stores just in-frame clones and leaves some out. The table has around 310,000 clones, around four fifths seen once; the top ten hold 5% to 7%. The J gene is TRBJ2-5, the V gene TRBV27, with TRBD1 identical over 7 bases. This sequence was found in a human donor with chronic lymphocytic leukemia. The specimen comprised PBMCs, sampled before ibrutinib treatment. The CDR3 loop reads CASRRDSQETQYF. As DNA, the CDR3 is TGTGCCAGCAGACGGGACAGCCAAGAGACCCAGTACTTC.